This passage covers 5 T cell receptor beta chains from one sample sequenced in a study of prognosis after radiotherapy for stage I lung cancer. Genomic DNA provided the template from which TCR beta CDR3 was amplified by two-round multiplex PCR. Initially, in first-round PCR, primers specific to each TRBV and TRBJ gene were used. TCRdb passed the multiplex PCR reads through MiXCR, listing each CDR3 protein once. The sample shows 45,000 to 60,000 distinct CDR3 sequences, 30% to 35% of them seen only once. The material was PBMCs, obtained before or after stereotactic body radiation therapy (not recorded which). The receptors were sampled from a donor at least 50 years old with non-small cell lung cancer.

This clonotype was observed many times. The genes are TRBV7-2 and TRBJ1-1; D gene unclear. Germline assignment: CDR1 SGHTA and CDR2 FQGNSA. This CDR3 spans 15 amino acids. Deletions cut 1 base from V and 7 bases from J, with 16 bases between. Here the CDR3 reads CASSLGLGQPIEAFF. The CDR3 DNA is TGTGCCAGCAGCTTAGGTTTAGGGCAGCCTATTGAAGCTTTCTTT.

V and J are TRBV28 and TRBJ2-6, with no clear D. CDR3 length: 12 amino acids. V was cut by 11 bases and J by 2 bases, with 7 bases left in between. The germline gives CDR1 MDHEN, CDR2 SYDVKM. The DNA of the CDR3 is TGTGCCTCGGGTACTGGGGCCAACGTCCTGACTTTC. It codes for CASGTGANVLTF.

The sample holds many counts of this clonotype. V usage is TRBV6-1 and J usage is TRBJ2-7; D call uncertain. The V gene lost 6 bases and the J gene lost 3 bases, with 12 bases spanning the gap. The CDR3 has 13 residues. Germline CDR1 and CDR2: MNHNS and SASEGT. CDR3: CASRTLLGYEQYF. In DNA form, the CDR3 reads TGTGCCAGCAGGACTCTTTTAGGCTACGAGCAGTACTTC.

The sample holds many counts of this clonotype. The chain recombines TRBV19 with TRBJ1-1, with a tentative D call TRBD1 (6 bases). The germline V gene encodes CDR1 LNHDA and CDR2 SQIVND (reference sequence). Trimming left V 1 base short and J 1 base short, with 13 bases between. The CDR3 contains 16 residues. CDR3: CASSIVSGARNTEAFF. The CDR3 DNA follows: TGTGCCAGTAGTATAGTTTCAGGGGCACGGAACACTGAAGCTTTCTTT.

This clonotype was counted a single time. It may be a read error: a sequence one base away is much more abundant. The genes are TRBV7-2 and TRBJ2-5; unclear D gene. V shed 3 bases and J shed 5 bases, with 7 bases lying between them. Germline V gives CDR1 SGHTA, CDR2 FQGNSA. This CDR3 region has 12 residues. CDR3 in DNA: TGTGCCAGCAGCTTCGTCGAGGAGACCCAGTACTTC. Protein: CASSFVEETQYF.